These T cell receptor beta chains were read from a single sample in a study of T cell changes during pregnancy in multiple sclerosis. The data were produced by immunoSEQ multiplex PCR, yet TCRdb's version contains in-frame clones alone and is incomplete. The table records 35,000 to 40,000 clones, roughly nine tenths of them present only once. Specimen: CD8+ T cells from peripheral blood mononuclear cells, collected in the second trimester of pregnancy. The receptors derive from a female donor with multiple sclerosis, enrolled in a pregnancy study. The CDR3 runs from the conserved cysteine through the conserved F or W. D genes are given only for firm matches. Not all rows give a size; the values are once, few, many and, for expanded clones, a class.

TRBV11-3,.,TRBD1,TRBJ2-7,TGTGCCAGCAGCCTCGGACAGGGACCCTACGAGCAGTACTTC,CASSLGQGPYEQYF
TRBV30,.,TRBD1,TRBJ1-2,TGTGCCGGTTTTACAGGGGACGATTTGGCTGGCTACACCTTC,CAGFTGDDLAGYTF
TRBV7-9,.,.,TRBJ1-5,TGTGCCAGCAGCTTAGCGGCCACAGGGAGTTTACAGCCCCAGCATTTT,CASSLAATGSLQPQHF
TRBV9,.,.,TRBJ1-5,TGTGCCAGCAGCGCGGGGGGGGGATATAGCGATTATAGCAATCAGCCCCAGCATTTT,CASSAGGGYSDYSNQPQHF
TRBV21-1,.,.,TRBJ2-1,TGTGCCAGCACGGTAGCGTCTAGCTCCTACAATGAGCAGTTCTTC,CASTVASSSYNEQFF
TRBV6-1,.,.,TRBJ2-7,TGTGCCAGCAGTGAGAGGAACCACGAGCAGTACTTC,CASSERNHEQYF
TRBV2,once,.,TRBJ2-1,TGTGCCAGCAGTGAACAGCCCAGGAATGAGCAGTTCTTC,CASSEQPRNEQFF
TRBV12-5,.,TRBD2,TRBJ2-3,TGTGCTAGTGGTTTCGGGACTAGCGGCCACGATACGCAGTATTTT,CASGFGTSGHDTQYF
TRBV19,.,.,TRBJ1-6,TGTGCCAGTAAAGGCGGATCGAATTCACCCCTCCACTTT,CASKGGSNSPLHF
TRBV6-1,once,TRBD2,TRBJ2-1,TGTGCCAGCAGCCCCCCTAGCGGGACCTACAATGAGCAGTTCTTC,CASSPPSGTYNEQFF
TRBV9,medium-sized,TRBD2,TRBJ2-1,TGTGCCAGCAGTGGGGGGACTAGCGGGAGGGTACCCCAGTTCTTC,CASSGGTSGRVPQFF
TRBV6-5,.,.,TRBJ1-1,TGTGCCAGCAGTTACTCGACCGGGGTGGGGAACACTGAAGCTTTCTTT,CASSYSTGVGNTEAFF
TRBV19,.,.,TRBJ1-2,TGTGCCACCATGGGGGGGACCTCTAACTATGGCTACACCTTC,CATMGGTSNYGYTF
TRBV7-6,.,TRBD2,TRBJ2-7,TGTGCCAGCAGCTTAGACGCCGGGGGGGGATCCGAGCAGTACTTC,CASSLDAGGGSEQYF
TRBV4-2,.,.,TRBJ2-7,TGTGCCAGCAGCCAAGAGTGGCAGGGAACCCACGAGCAGTACTTC,CASSQEWQGTHEQYF
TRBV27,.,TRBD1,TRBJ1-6,TGTGCCAGCAGGGGGACAGGGCTGCCGAATTCACCCCTCCACTTT,CASRGTGLPNSPLHF
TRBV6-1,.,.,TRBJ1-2,TGTGCCAGCAGTGAGGGGGGGCTACTCGGGGGCTATGGCTACACCTTC,CASSEGGLLGGYGYTF
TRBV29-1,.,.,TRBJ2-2,TGCAGCGTTGTGATCGACGAGGGCATGGACACCGGGGAGCTGTTTTTT,CSVVIDEGMDTGELFF
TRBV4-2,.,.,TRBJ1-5,TGTGCCAGCAGCCCCACAGACAGCGACAATCAGCCCCAGCATTTT,CASSPTDSDNQPQHF
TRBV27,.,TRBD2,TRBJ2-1,TGTGCCAGCTCTTGGAGCGGGGGTCCTACTTATGAGCAGTTCTTC,CASSWSGGPTYEQFF
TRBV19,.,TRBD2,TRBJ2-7,TGTGCCAGTAGTATTACACTAGCGGGAGTCTACGAGCAGTACTTC,CASSITLAGVYEQYF
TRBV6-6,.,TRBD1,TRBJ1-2,TGTGCCAGCAGTGCCCCGACGGACAGGGCTAACTATGGCTACACCTTC,CASSAPTDRANYGYTF
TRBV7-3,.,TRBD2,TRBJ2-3,TGTGCCAGCAGCTTAACGTTAGCGGGGGGGCCGGCAGATACGCAGTATTTT,CASSLTLAGGPADTQYF
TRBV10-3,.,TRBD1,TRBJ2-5,TGTGCCATCAGTGAGTTAATGGGACAGCAAGAGACCCAGTACTTC,CAISELMGQQETQYF
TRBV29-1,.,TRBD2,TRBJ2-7,TGCAGCGTGGTGGCTAGCGGGGACTCCTACGAGCAGTACTTC,CSVVASGDSYEQYF
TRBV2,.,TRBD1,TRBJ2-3,TGTGCCAGCAAATTGGAGACAGGGGGACCAGATACGCAGTATTTT,CASKLETGGPDTQYF
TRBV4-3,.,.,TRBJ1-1,TGCGCCAGCAGCCAGCGAATTCGAAACAGGTTATTGAACACTGAAGCTTTCTTT,CASSQRIRNRLLNTEAFF
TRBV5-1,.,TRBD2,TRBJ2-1,TGCGCCAGCAGCACCGGACTAGCGGGGGGACGAAGCTCCTACAATGAGCAGTTCTTC,CASSTGLAGGRSSYNEQFF
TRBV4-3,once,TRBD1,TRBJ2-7,TGCGCCAGCAGCCAAAGCCGGTCAGGACAGGGCTACGAGCAGTACTTC,CASSQSRSGQGYEQYF
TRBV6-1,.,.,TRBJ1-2,TGTGCCAGCAGTGCCGGGACTGCCCGACATGGCTACACCTTC,CASSAGTARHGYTF
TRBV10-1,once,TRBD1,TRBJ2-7,TGCGCCAGCAGTGAGAACCGGGACAGGAGAACCTACGAGCAGTACTTC,CASSENRDRRTYEQYF
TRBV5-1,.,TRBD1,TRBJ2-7,TGCGCCAGCAGCACCGGGACAGGTCTGTCCGAGCAGTACTTC,CASSTGTGLSEQYF
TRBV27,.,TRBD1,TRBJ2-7,TGTGCCAGCCAGGGGGCCTACGAGCAGTACTTC,CASQGAYEQYF
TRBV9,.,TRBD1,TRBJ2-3,TGTGCCAGCAGGAGGGGGGACAGGAGCACAGATACGCAGTATTTT,CASRRGDRSTDTQYF
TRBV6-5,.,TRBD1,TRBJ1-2,TGTGCCAGCAGTACGTCCGGGACAGATGGCTACACCTTC,CASSTSGTDGYTF
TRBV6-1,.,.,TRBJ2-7,TGTGCCAGCAGCCACCCGGGTTCCTACGAGCAGTACTTC,CASSHPGSYEQYF
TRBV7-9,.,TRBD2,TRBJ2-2,TGTGCCAGCAGCTCCCTGGGGGAGGGCGGGGAGCTGTTTTTT,CASSSLGEGGELFF
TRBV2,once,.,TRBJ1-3,TGTGCCAGCGGCAGGGGCTCTGGAAACACCATATATTTT,CASGRGSGNTIYF
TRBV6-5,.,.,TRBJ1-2,TGTGCCAGCAGTTACGGCCAGGGGCTTGGCTATGGCTACACCTTC,CASSYGQGLGYGYTF
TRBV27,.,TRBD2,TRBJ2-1,TGTGCCAGCACCCAGGGAGGGAATGAGCAGTTCTTC,CASTQGGNEQFF
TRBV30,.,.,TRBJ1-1,TGTGCCTGGAGTGTACAGGTCCCGAACACTGAAGCTTTCTTT,CAWSVQVPNTEAFF
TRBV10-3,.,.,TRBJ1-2,TGTGCCATCAGTGATGGGGGCCCTCCCTATGGCTACACCTTC,CAISDGGPPYGYTF
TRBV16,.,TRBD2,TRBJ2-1,TGTGCCAGCAGCCAATCAAGGAGCGGGGGATACAATGAGCAGTTCTTC,CASSQSRSGGYNEQFF
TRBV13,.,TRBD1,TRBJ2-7,TGTGCCAGCAGCTTAATACAGGGGGCCTCCTACGAGCAGTACTTC,CASSLIQGASYEQYF
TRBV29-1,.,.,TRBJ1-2,TGCAGCGTTGAAATCGTTGTAAAGAGGGGGACCTATGGCTACACCTTC,CSVEIVVKRGTYGYTF
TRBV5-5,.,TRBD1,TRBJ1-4,TGTGCCAGCAGCGGCCGGGACAGGGGGAATGAAAAACTGTTTTTT,CASSGRDRGNEKLFF
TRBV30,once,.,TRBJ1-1,TGTGCCTGGAGTGTACCAGGTCCTGAAGCTTTCTTT,CAWSVPGPEAFF
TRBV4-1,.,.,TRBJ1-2,TGCGCCAGCAGCCAAGAGTTACAGTCCGTTGCGCGTGGCTACACCTTC,CASSQELQSVARGYTF
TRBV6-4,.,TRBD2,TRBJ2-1,TGTGCCAGCAGTGACGGCGGGAGTTCCTACAATGAGCAGTTCTTC,CASSDGGSSYNEQFF
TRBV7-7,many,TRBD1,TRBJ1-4,TGTGCCAGCAGCCCGGGACAGGGACATGAAAAACTGTTTTTT,CASSPGQGHEKLFF
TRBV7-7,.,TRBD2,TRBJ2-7,TGTGCCAGCGTAAAAAAGGGTGGGAGGCTAGCGGGAATTCGCGAGCAGTACTTC,CASVKKGGRLAGIREQYF
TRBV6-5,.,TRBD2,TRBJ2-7,TGTGCCAGCAGTTACTCAGGCGGGAGGTCTTACGAGCAGTACTTC,CASSYSGGRSYEQYF
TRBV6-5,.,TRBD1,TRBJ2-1,TGTGCCAGCAGGATGACAGGGTTCCATGAGCAGTTCTTC,CASRMTGFHEQFF
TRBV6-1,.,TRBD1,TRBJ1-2,TGTGCCAGCAGTGGACAGGGTTTACATGGCTACACCTTC,CASSGQGLHGYTF